The sequence of this T cell receptor beta chain was determined in a study of control samples from healthy donors and cancer patients. TCRdb keeps only in-frame clones here, not all; method: immunoSEQ multiplex PCR. The repertoire holds roughly 89,000 clones, 91% seen once, with under 20% in the top ten. Sequenced material: blood. The clonotype originates from a man aged 50 to 59 in good health.

The CDR3 loop reads CASGFRTATDATNEKLFF. DNA of the CDR3: TGTGCTAGTGGTTTTCGGACAGCCACTGATGCAACTAATGAAAAACTGTTTTTT. This sequence joins TRBV12-5 and TRBJ1-4; TRBD1 might be the D (6 bases). This CDR3 has 18 residues. V lost 3 bases and J 0 bases, leaving 17 bases between the germline ends. Germline assignment: CDR1 LGHNT and CDR2 FRNRAP.